These T cell receptor beta chains were read from a single sample in a study of control samples from healthy donors and cancer patients. TCRdb keeps only in-frame clones here, not all; method: immunoSEQ multiplex PCR. The repertoire has 96,000 or so clones, more than 80% of them found once; the top ten carry more than 7%. Sequencing input: blood. The receptors come from a man younger than 30 in good health. CDR3s include the opening cysteine and the closing phenylalanine or tryptophan. D genes are given only for firm matches. Expanded clones are given a class, and other clones once, few, many or no size at all.

J gene: TRBJ2-7; V gene: TRBV10-3; D gene: -; clone size: -; CDR3 protein: CAISGGQGVEQYF; CDR3 DNA: TGTGCCATCAGTGGGGGCCAAGGGGTCGAGCAGTACTTC
J gene: TRBJ2-5; V gene: TRBV27; D gene: TRBD2; clone size: -; CDR3 protein: CASSAFPRGGRGETQYF; CDR3 DNA: TGTGCCAGCAGTGCGTTCCCGAGGGGCGGGAGAGGAGAGACCCAGTACTTC
J gene: TRBJ2-5; V gene: TRBV27; D gene: TRBD1; clone size: -; CDR3 protein: CASSFRDRGETQYF; CDR3 DNA: TGTGCCAGCAGTTTTCGGGACAGGGGAGAGACCCAGTACTTC
J gene: TRBJ2-7; V gene: TRBV27; D gene: TRBD1; clone size: -; CDR3 protein: CASSLSGTGYEQYF; CDR3 DNA: TGTGCCAGCAGTTTATCCGGGACAGGGTACGAGCAGTACTTC
J gene: TRBJ1-1; V gene: TRBV7-3; D gene: TRBD1; clone size: -; CDR3 protein: CASSLGQTNTEAFF; CDR3 DNA: TGTGCCAGCAGCTTGGGACAGACGAACACTGAAGCTTTCTTT
J gene: TRBJ1-1; V gene: TRBV29-1; D gene: -; clone size: few; CDR3 protein: CSVGGFTEAFF; CDR3 DNA: TGCAGCGTTGGGGGTTTCACTGAAGCTTTCTTT
J gene: TRBJ1-5; V gene: TRBV5-4; D gene: -; clone size: -; CDR3 protein: CASSGNQPQHF; CDR3 DNA: TGTGCCAGCAGCGGTAATCAGCCCCAGCATTTT
J gene: TRBJ1-3; V gene: TRBV7-2; D gene: TRBD1; clone size: few; CDR3 protein: CASSLDRDSGNTIYF; CDR3 DNA: TGTGCCAGCAGCTTGGACAGGGACTCTGGAAACACCATATATTTT
J gene: TRBJ2-2; V gene: TRBV27; D gene: -; clone size: -; CDR3 protein: CASTSGGELFF; CDR3 DNA: TGTGCCAGCACCTCCGGCGGGGAGCTGTTTTTT
J gene: TRBJ1-5; V gene: TRBV15; D gene: -; clone size: -; CDR3 protein: CATSRVRDTLGNQPQHF; CDR3 DNA: TGTGCCACCAGCAGGGTCCGGGACACCCTTGGCAATCAGCCCCAGCATTTT
J gene: TRBJ2-3; V gene: TRBV15; D gene: TRBD2; clone size: -; CDR3 protein: CATSRDPGTIRDTQYF; CDR3 DNA: TGTGCCACCAGCAGAGACCCCGGGACTATTCGAGATACGCAGTATTTT
J gene: TRBJ2-1; V gene: TRBV7-3; D gene: -; clone size: -; CDR3 protein: CASSSGYNEQFF; CDR3 DNA: TGTGCCAGCAGCAGCGGCTACAATGAGCAGTTCTTC
J gene: TRBJ2-1; V gene: TRBV27; D gene: -; clone size: -; CDR3 protein: CASSGPLEQFF; CDR3 DNA: TGTGCCAGCAGCGGTCCGCTCGAGCAGTTCTTC
J gene: TRBJ2-1; V gene: TRBV7-2; D gene: -; clone size: -; CDR3 protein: CASSLDFVGGFDEQFF; CDR3 DNA: TGTGCCAGCAGCTTAGATTTCGTTGGAGGGTTCGATGAGCAGTTCTTC
J gene: TRBJ2-5; V gene: TRBV6-5; D gene: TRBD2; clone size: -; CDR3 protein: CASSPHRGDKETQYF; CDR3 DNA: TGTGCCAGCAGCCCCCACCGGGGGGATAAAGAGACCCAGTACTTC
J gene: TRBJ1-1; V gene: TRBV27; D gene: -; clone size: -; CDR3 protein: CASRWTENTEAFF; CDR3 DNA: TGTGCCAGCAGATGGACTGAGAACACTGAAGCTTTCTTT
J gene: TRBJ1-3; V gene: TRBV2; D gene: -; clone size: -; CDR3 protein: CASSDRESSGNTIYF; CDR3 DNA: TGTGCCAGCAGTGATCGGGAGAGCTCTGGAAACACCATATATTTT
J gene: TRBJ1-5; V gene: TRBV30; D gene: -; clone size: -; CDR3 protein: CAWSVPGEWQPQHF; CDR3 DNA: TGTGCCTGGAGTGTACCGGGAGAGTGGCAGCCCCAGCATTTT